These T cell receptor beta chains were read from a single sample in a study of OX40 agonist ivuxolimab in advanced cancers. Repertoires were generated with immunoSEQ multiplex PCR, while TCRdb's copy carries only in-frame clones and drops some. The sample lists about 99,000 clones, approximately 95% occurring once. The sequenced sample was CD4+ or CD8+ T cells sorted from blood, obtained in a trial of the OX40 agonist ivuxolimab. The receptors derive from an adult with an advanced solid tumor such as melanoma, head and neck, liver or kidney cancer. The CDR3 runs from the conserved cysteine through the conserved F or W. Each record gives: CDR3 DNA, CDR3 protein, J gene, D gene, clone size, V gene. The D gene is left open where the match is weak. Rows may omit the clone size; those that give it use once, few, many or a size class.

CDR3nt: TGTGCCAGTAGTATCGGAGGAAACACCGGGGAGCTGTTTTTT; CDR3aa: CASSIGGNTGELFF; j_gene: TRBJ2-2; d_gene: -; abundance: -; v_gene: TRBV19
CDR3nt: TGCGCCAGCAGTACGCTCGTAAACCAAGAGACCCAGTACTTC; CDR3aa: CASSTLVNQETQYF; j_gene: TRBJ2-5; d_gene: -; abundance: -; v_gene: TRBV4-1
CDR3nt: TGTGCCAGCAGCCACCGACAGGGGGCCTACAATGAGCAGTTCTTC; CDR3aa: CASSHRQGAYNEQFF; j_gene: TRBJ2-1; d_gene: TRBD1; abundance: -; v_gene: TRBV6-5
CDR3nt: TGTGCCAGTAGTATTGGGACAGGGCCGTACAATGAGCAGTTCTTC; CDR3aa: CASSIGTGPYNEQFF; j_gene: TRBJ2-1; d_gene: TRBD1; abundance: -; v_gene: TRBV19
CDR3nt: TGTGCCAGCAGCTTGGTTATTGGGACAGCCGACACTGAAGCTTTCTTT; CDR3aa: CASSLVIGTADTEAFF; j_gene: TRBJ1-1; d_gene: TRBD1; abundance: -; v_gene: TRBV5-4
CDR3nt: TGTGCCAGCAGCAAAGGGGGGGCAGATACGCAGTATTTT; CDR3aa: CASSKGGADTQYF; j_gene: TRBJ2-3; d_gene: -; abundance: once; v_gene: TRBV6-5
CDR3nt: TGTGCCAGCAGTTTATTGGACAGGGGCTACTATGGCTACACCTTC; CDR3aa: CASSLLDRGYYGYTF; j_gene: TRBJ1-2; d_gene: TRBD1; abundance: -; v_gene: TRBV28
CDR3nt: TGTGCCATCAGTGAGTCGGGCTGGGACGAGCAGTACTTC; CDR3aa: CAISESGWDEQYF; j_gene: TRBJ2-7; d_gene: -; abundance: -; v_gene: TRBV10-3
CDR3nt: TGCGCCAGCAGCCCGGGACTAGCGGGACCGACAGATACGCAGTATTTT; CDR3aa: CASSPGLAGPTDTQYF; j_gene: TRBJ2-3; d_gene: TRBD2; abundance: -; v_gene: TRBV5-1
CDR3nt: TGTGCCAGCAGTTCCGGCGGACGAGCAGGGCCCTATGGCTACACCTTC; CDR3aa: CASSSGGRAGPYGYTF; j_gene: TRBJ1-2; d_gene: -; abundance: -; v_gene: TRBV6-5
CDR3nt: TGTGCCAGCAGCCCTCTGGGGTGGGACACTGAAGCTTTCTTT; CDR3aa: CASSPLGWDTEAFF; j_gene: TRBJ1-1; d_gene: -; abundance: -; v_gene: TRBV28
CDR3nt: TGTGCCAGCGGGGGGACAGGGAAAGCTTTCTTT; CDR3aa: CASGGTGKAFF; j_gene: TRBJ1-1; d_gene: TRBD1; abundance: -; v_gene: TRBV25-1
CDR3nt: TGTGCCAGCAGCCAAGTTACTACTAGCGGACTGTACTACGAGCAGTACTTC; CDR3aa: CASSQVTTSGLYYEQYF; j_gene: TRBJ2-7; d_gene: TRBD2; abundance: -; v_gene: TRBV4-2
CDR3nt: TGTGCCAGCAGCGTGCGACAGGGCGATCAGCCCCAGCATTTT; CDR3aa: CASSVRQGDQPQHF; j_gene: TRBJ1-5; d_gene: TRBD1; abundance: -; v_gene: TRBV28
CDR3nt: TGTGCCAGCAGCTTCGATGGGAGCTCCTACGAGCAGTACTTC; CDR3aa: CASSFDGSSYEQYF; j_gene: TRBJ2-7; d_gene: -; abundance: -; v_gene: TRBV5-4
CDR3nt: TGTGCCAGCAGCGTAGCCCCAGGGAACTATGGCTACACCTTC; CDR3aa: CASSVAPGNYGYTF; j_gene: TRBJ1-2; d_gene: -; abundance: once; v_gene: TRBV9
CDR3nt: TGTGCCAGCAGCTCAAGAACTACGGGACTAGAGGATGTTGAGCAGTTCTTC; CDR3aa: CASSSRTTGLEDVEQFF; j_gene: TRBJ2-1; d_gene: TRBD2; abundance: -; v_gene: TRBV7-9
CDR3nt: TGTGCCAGCAGCCTTGGGGTGGCGTCTGAAGCTTTCTTT; CDR3aa: CASSLGVASEAFF; j_gene: TRBJ1-1; d_gene: -; abundance: -; v_gene: TRBV7-9
CDR3nt: TGTGCCAGCAGCCAAGATTTCGACACAGATACGCAGTATTTT; CDR3aa: CASSQDFDTDTQYF; j_gene: TRBJ2-3; d_gene: -; abundance: -; v_gene: TRBV14
CDR3nt: TGTGCCACCAGCAGAGAACAGGTTAGGGAGACCCAGTACTTC; CDR3aa: CATSREQVRETQYF; j_gene: TRBJ2-5; d_gene: -; abundance: few; v_gene: TRBV15
CDR3nt: TGTGCCAGCCTTAGGGAGGGGGGCCTTGAAGCTTTCTTT; CDR3aa: CASLREGGLEAFF; j_gene: TRBJ1-1; d_gene: -; abundance: -; v_gene: TRBV19
CDR3nt: TGTGCAAGTCGCTTTATAGCGGGAGCTGGTGTCGACGAGCAGTACTTC; CDR3aa: CASRFIAGAGVDEQYF; j_gene: TRBJ2-7; d_gene: -; abundance: -; v_gene: TRBV12-2
CDR3nt: TGTGCCAGCAGTTACGAGGGCAGCTTCTCCACTGAAGCTTTCTTT; CDR3aa: CASSYEGSFSTEAFF; j_gene: TRBJ1-1; d_gene: -; abundance: -; v_gene: TRBV6-5
CDR3nt: TGTGCCAGCAGTTTAGGGCAGGGGGGGTACACTGAAGCTTTCTTT; CDR3aa: CASSLGQGGYTEAFF; j_gene: TRBJ1-1; d_gene: TRBD1; abundance: -; v_gene: TRBV28
CDR3nt: TGTGCCAGCAGTTACGGGGAGTACTATGGCTACACCTTC; CDR3aa: CASSYGEYYGYTF; j_gene: TRBJ1-2; d_gene: -; abundance: -; v_gene: TRBV6-5
CDR3nt: TGTGCCAGCAGTGAAAGGGCAGCTAACTATGGCTACACCTTC; CDR3aa: CASSERAANYGYTF; j_gene: TRBJ1-2; d_gene: -; abundance: -; v_gene: TRBV2